This T cell receptor beta chain was captured in a study of blood T cell repertoires in COVID-19. Study in general: COVID-19 samples collected from the United States, Italy and Spain covered acute and convalescent phases. In each case, the material was cDNA or gDNA derived from T cells, B-cell-depleted T cells, or PBMCs.

Authors' methods: Estimation of nucleated cell counts relied on the amplification of reference gene primers. Produced via immunoSEQ multiplex PCR; TCRdb's table is partial and in-frame only. V, J and clone size were drawn from that table, and D and trimming were deduced from the DNA. The data show 25,000 to 35,000 clones, roughly 80% seen once. Trimming cost V 5 bases and J 3 bases, with 11 bases left between them. This CDR3 contains 13 residues. Germline V CDR1 and CDR2: MNHNS, SASEGT. The source material was peripheral blood. The TCR comes from a woman in her 70s with active or convalescent COVID-19. The chain combines TRBV6-1 with TRBJ2-7, with a weak D call TRBD1 (6 bases). The CDR3 DNA is TGTGCCAGCAGTTTCAGAGGGGGCTACGAGCAGTACTTC. Its protein product is CASSFRGGYEQYF.